The 22 T cell receptor beta chains below come from one sample, sequenced in a study of response to subunit inactivated influenza vaccine. TCRdb reprocessed the RT-PCR reads with MiXCR, giving one entry per CDR3 protein. This sample carries more than 700,000 distinct CDR3 sequences, around 20% of them seen once, and the ten largest clones take 10%. Sample: PBMCs from blood, taken 4 to 6 days after vaccination. Source of these receptors: a man aged 45-65 years who received an inactivated influenza vaccine.

This clonotype was seen ten or more times. The rearrangement uses TRBV6-1 and TRBJ1-1, with D unresolved. V was trimmed by 3 bases and J by 6 bases, leaving 5 bases between them. The CDR3 runs to 11 residues. Germline CDR1 and CDR2: MNHNS and SASEGT. The CDR3 region is CASSEVAEAFF. CDR3 in DNA: TGTGCCAGCAGTGAGGTGGCTGAAGCTTTCTTT.

This clonotype was found many times. One end of the junction does not line up with germline, which may come from a read error. V is TRBV5-1 and J is TRBJ2-3; the D gene could be TRBD1 or TRBD2 (5 bases each). CDR1 and CDR2 from the germline V gene are SGHRS and YFSETQ. This CDR3 is built from 14 residues. The CDR3 nucleotides read TGTGCCAGCAGCTTAGGGACCCTGACAGATACGCAGTATTTT. Translation gives CASSLGTLTDTQYF.

This clonotype occurred a few times. This rearrangement joins TRBV12-3 or TRBV12-4 to TRBJ2-3; D is perhaps TRBD1 (5 bases). V lost 1 base to trimming and J lost 3 bases, with 8 bases between them. CDR3 length equals 14 residues. In nucleotides, the CDR3 is TGTGCCAGCAGTTTAGGACAGAAAACAGATACGCAGTATTTT. This gives the protein CASSLGQKTDTQYF.

With respect to this clonotype: One end of the junction is discordant with germline, which a read error may explain. This chain joins TRBV20-1 and TRBJ2-5; the D gene is possibly TRBD2 (5 bases). Germline V gene sequence: CDR1 DFQATT, CDR2 SNEGSKA (reference sequence). This CDR3 is 14 amino acids long. The CDR3 DNA follows: TGCAGTGCTAGAGATCCGGGGTCCCAACAGACCCAGTACTTC. Protein product: CSARDPGSQQTQYF.

A few counts support this clonotype. The V and J genes are TRBV7-2 and TRBJ2-5; 11 nucleotides match TRBD2. Per the germline V gene, CDR1 is SGHTA and CDR2 is FQGNSA. Germline trimming cut 6 bases from V and 2 bases from J; bases unmatched to any gene: 5. This CDR3 is built from 15 residues. CDR3 protein: CASRRTSGPQETQYF. The CDR3 DNA is TGTGCCAGCAGACGGACTAGCGGGCCACAAGAGACCCAGTACTTC.

The chain links TRBV10-3 to TRBJ1-6; D might be TRBD1 (5 bases). V was cut by 3 bases and J by 9 bases, with 18 bases left in between. The CDR3 spans 16 residues. CDR1 and CDR2 (germline): ENHRY, SYGVKD. In DNA, the CDR3 is TGTGCCATCAGTGACGGGGGTGGGGAGATGAGTTCACCCCTCCACTTT. Protein product: CAISDGGGEMSSPLHF.

This clonotype was observed a few times. The chain has TRBV7-2 and TRBJ2-1; 8 bases agree with TRBD2. There are 17 residues in the CDR3. Germline-derived CDR1 and CDR2 are SGHTA and FQGNSA. J gave up 4 bases and V 0 bases, and 8 bases lay outside the gene matches. In DNA, the CDR3 is TGTGCCAGCAGCTTAGCGTCAAGGGTAGCGGGGTACAATGAGCAGTTCTTC. Residues: CASSLASRVAGYNEQFF.

This clonotype has more than one count but fewer than ten. The J gene is TRBJ1-5, the V gene TRBV12-3 or TRBV12-4; possibly TRBD1 for D (5 bases). V was trimmed by 6 bases and J by 7 bases, leaving 10 bases between them. The CDR3 extends over 12 amino acids. In nucleotides, the CDR3 is TGTGCCAGCAGGGATGCAGGGCAGCCCCAGCATTTT. Protein product: CASRDAGQPQHF.

As to this clonotype: The junction does not match germline at one end; this may be a read error. The chain is built from TRBV5-1 and TRBJ1-1; the D gene is possibly TRBD1 (5 bases). Germline V CDR1 and CDR2: SGHRS, YFSETQ. The CDR3 spans 16 residues. The CDR3 nucleotides are TGCGCCAGCAGTTCCTATTCAGCAGGGCAGAACACTGAAGTTTTCTTT. This sequence encodes CASSSYSAGQNTEVFF.

This clonotype has only a few counts. The rearrangement uses TRBV7-2 and TRBJ2-1; D unresolved. This CDR3 spans 13 amino acids. V was pared by 4 bases and J by 12 bases, with 16 bases between. Germline V gene sequence: CDR1 SGHTA, CDR2 FQGNSA. Written as DNA, the CDR3 is TGTGCCAGCAGCTCTTTCCCCTTACATGTGCAGTTCTTC. Its protein is CASSSFPLHVQFF.

The CDR3: CASSPTSSLTGELFF. CDR3 coding DNA: TGTGCCAGCAGCCCAACCTCGTCACTGACCGGGGAGCTGTTTTTT. V gene TRBV11-3 combines with J gene TRBJ2-2; D uncertain. CDR1 and CDR2 from the germline V gene are SGHNT and YENEEA. The CDR3 is 15 amino acids. V shed 5 bases and J shed 5 bases, with 15 bases lying between them.

V is TRBV20-1 and J is TRBJ2-7, with TRBD2 identical over 12 bases. CDR3 length: 15 amino acids. V gave up 5 bases and J gave up 4 bases; unmatched junction bases: 9. Germline V lookup: CDR1 DFQATT, CDR2 SNEGSKA (reference sequence). CDR3 DNA sequence: TGCAGTGCTCCAAATCCCACTAGCGGGAGGTACGAGCAGTACTTC. It codes for CSAPNPTSGRYEQYF.

The chain joins TRBV18 to TRBJ2-7, with D possibly being TRBD1 or TRBD2 (5 bases each). Trimming left V 6 bases short and J 2 bases short, with 17 bases between. Germline values: CDR1 KGHSH, CDR2 LQKENI. This CDR3 spans 15 amino acids. The CDR3: CASSQTGLGAYEQYF. The CDR3 DNA is TGTGCCAGCTCCCAAACAGGCCTCGGGGCCTACGAGCAGTACTTC. The entire variable domain, with the rest obtained from reference TRBV18 and TRBJ2-7, is as follows: NAGVMQNPRHLVRRRGQEARLRCSPMKGHSHVYWYRQLPEEGLKFMVYLQKENIIDESGMPKERFSAEFPKEGPSILRIQQVVRGDSAAYFCASSQTGLGAYEQYFGPGTRLTVT.

V gene TRBV20-1 combines with J gene TRBJ1-1; D call uncertain. The CDR3 is 13 residues long. V gave up 4 bases and J gave up 5 bases, with 14 bases separating them. Germline V CDR1 and CDR2: DFQATT, SNEGSKA (reference sequence). Here the CDR3 reads CSAKAPVVTEAFF. In DNA form, the CDR3 reads TGCAGTGCTAAGGCCCCCGTTGTAACTGAAGCTTTCTTT.

This clonotype was detected only a few times. The gene calls are TRBV5-1 and TRBJ2-2; 11 nucleotides align to TRBD1. V shed 7 bases, J shed 8 bases, and the junction held 10 bases outside the gene matches. The CDR3 runs 15 residues. In germline, CDR1 is SGHRS, CDR2 YFSETQ. In DNA form, the CDR3 reads TGCGCCAGCGCTCTTGGACAGGGGGCAGCTGGGGAGCTGTTTTTT. This gives the protein CASALGQGAAGELFF.

Here the CDR3 reads CASSLVRRGLVGELFF. The CDR3 DNA reads TGTGCCAGCAGCTTGGTACGAAGGGGTTTGGTCGGGGAGCTGTTTTTT. This sequence joins TRBV5-5 and TRBJ2-2; possibly TRBD1 for D (5 bases). Looked up from germline, CDR1 is SGHKS and CDR2 is YYEKEE (reference sequence). V lost 0 bases and J lost 7, with 16 bases in between. This CDR3 region has 16 residues.

V and J are TRBV2 and TRBJ2-1, with 11 bases lining up with TRBD2. With 0 bases clipped from V and 2 bases from J, the junction kept 9 bases outside the gene matches. Germline V lookup: CDR1 SNHLY, CDR2 FYNNEI. This CDR3 comprises 19 residues. DNA of the CDR3: TGTGCCAGCAGTGAAGCGCTTAGGGCTAGCGGGGGGACCTACAATGAGCAGTTCTTC. Protein: CASSEALRASGGTYNEQFF.

In its sample, this clonotype was seen a few times. The V and J genes are TRBV5-8 and TRBJ2-3; D uncertain. Germline V gives CDR1 SGHTS, CDR2 YDEGEE. This CDR3 is built from 15 residues. Trimming cost V 2 bases and J 1 base, with 11 bases left between them. The CDR3 DNA reads TGTGCCAGCAGCTTAGACCGGAGTCGCACAGATACGCAGTATTTT. This translates into CASSLDRSRTDTQYF.

This clonotype was seen more than once but under ten times. The V and J genes are TRBV30 and TRBJ1-5; 9 positions match TRBD1. With V trimmed by 6 bases and J by 6 bases, 12 bases remained unmatched. Per germline, CDR1 GTSNPN and CDR2 SVGIG (reference sequence). This CDR3 contains 15 residues. The CDR3 bases are TGTGCCTGCACCACAGGGGGCTTAATTGGTCAGCCCCAGCATTTT. Its translation is CACTTGGLIGQPQHF.

The chain recombines TRBV6-2 or TRBV6-3 with TRBJ1-5; 8 nucleotides align to TRBD1. Germline lookup yields CDR1 MNHEY and CDR2 SVGEGT. The ends lost 10 bases at V and 4 bases at J; junction bases unmatched: 6. The CDR3 extends over 13 amino acids. CDR3 in amino acids: CATWDRLNQPQHF. In DNA, the CDR3 is TGTGCCACCTGGGACAGGTTAAATCAGCCCCAGCATTTT.

The chain employs TRBV5-6 and TRBJ1-2; D gene ambiguous. The V end was cut by 2 bases, the J end by 7 bases, with 12 bases between. Germline-derived CDR1 and CDR2 are SGHDT and YYEEEE. The CDR3 extends over 13 amino acids. The CDR3 coding sequence is TGTGCCAGCAGCTTCGGTAGGGATCTTGGCTACACCTTC. Translated: CASSFGRDLGYTF.

V usage is TRBV6-5 and J usage is TRBJ1-2; D unresolved. V shed 0 bases and J shed 8 bases, with 16 bases lying between them. The CDR3 covers 15 residues. Germline values: CDR1 MNHEY, CDR2 SVGAGI. For the CDR3, the DNA is TGTGCCAGCAGTTACTCCGTTGTTTCGAGGTTAGGCTACACCTTC. Translation gives CASSYSVVSRLGYTF.